This TCR beta chain is drawn from a study of T cell responses to AZD1222 COVID-19 vaccine. TCRdb's copy holds only in-frame clones and misses some; the assay was immunoSEQ multiplex PCR. Among about 140,000 clones listed, about 91% were seen once. Notes on the study in general: White British ancestry dominated among donors, who included more females, and clonal diversity was possibly underestimated. Close to half of spike-specific TCRs reportedly recognize unmutated variant regions. Spike-specific TCR breadth and depth both grew after two AZD1222 doses.

Trimming took off 4 bases at V and 8 bases at J, with 5 bases between the two ends. This CDR3 contains 10 residues. The germline CDR1 and CDR2 sequences are MNHNY and SVGAGI (reference sequence). With regard to this clone: The target antigen is unknown.

The origin of this receptor is an adult in good health. The chain couples TRBV6-6 to TRBJ1-2; D is unclear. The material sequenced was peripheral blood, taken on day 0 of AZD1222 vaccination. The CDR3 loop is CASSSDGYTF. DNA for the CDR3: TGTGCCAGCAGTTCGGACGGCTACACCTTC.